Described below is a single TCR beta chain sequence and its context. This specimen comes from a study of blood T cell repertoires in COVID-19. Study information: COVID-19 samples collected from the United States, Italy and Spain covered acute and convalescent phases. The cDNA or gDNA used as material had been derived from T cells, B-cell-depleted T cells, or PBMCs.

Original processing methods: Researchers report that nucleated cell counts were estimated from reference gene primer amplification. Sequencing used immunoSEQ multiplex PCR; TCRdb keeps in-frame clones, though not all of them. The V and J calls and the clone size are those of that table, but D and trimming were determined from the DNA. Among about 170,000 clones listed, approximately 90% were seen once. The CDR3 totals 14 residues. Germline CDR1 and CDR2: SEHNR and FQNEAQ (reference sequence). V shed 5 bases and J 7 bases; nucleotides not matched to a gene: 7. This sequence was found in a man aged 50-60 years who had recovered from COVID-19. The sequenced sample consisted of peripheral blood. J is TRBJ1-2 and V is TRBV7-9; 10 bases fit TRBD1. CDR3 DNA: TGTGCCAGCAGCCCAAGACAGGGGGCAGGTGGCTACACCTTC. Its translation is CASSPRQGAGGYTF. The variable domain in full, with the rest retrieved from reference TRBV7-9 and TRBJ1-2, is DTGVSQNPRHKITKRGQNVTFRCDPISEHNRLYWYRQTLGQGPEFLTYFQNEAQLEKSRLLSDRFSAERPKGSFSTLEIQRTEQGDSAMYLCASSPRQGAGGYTFGSGTRLTVV.